This T cell receptor (beta chain) was sequenced in a study of blood T cells in healthy people across ages. The use of a sample-barcoded 5' primer and a J-beta primer mix characterized a second PCR of roughly 6 to 11 cycles. Each cDNA molecule was tagged by a template-switch adaptor with 12 random nucleotides. TCRdb itself ran the 5' RACE reads through MiXCR, one entry per CDR3 protein. Altogether 650,000 to 800,000 distinct CDR3 sequences are present, around 42% being singletons, with the ten largest covering roughly 19%. Sequencing was performed on blood. The receptor was derived from a man aged 60 to 75 in good health.

DNA of the CDR3: TGTGCCAGCAGTTATAATGAACAGCCCCAGCATTTT. Translating it yields CASSYNEQPQHF. V is TRBV28 and J is TRBJ1-5; D uncertain. Germline V gene lookup returns CDR1 MDHEN and CDR2 SYDVKM. The CDR3 is 12 amino acids. V shed 4 bases and J shed 7 bases, with 8 bases lying between them.